The 32 T cell receptor beta chains presented below share a single source sample, sequenced in a study of a mutant IDH1 vaccine in newly diagnosed glioma (dated by TCRdb to the early 2020s). What the time point label conveys for this sample: week 23, last vaccination. A 20-mer mutant IDH1 peptide at 300 micrograms in Montanide made up each vaccine dose, which was injected subcutaneously together with topical imiquimod. These receptors' antigens are unknown. The library came from the immunoSEQ multiplex PCR assay. TCRdb holds this immuneACCESS table with in-frame rearrangements only. Some clones are missing; in checked studies, unresolved V genes explain under half, and the rest has no known cause. The sample profile shows approximately 82,000 clones; around 85% of them were found once. The top ten clonotypes cover roughly 0.78% of the sample. Sequencing used PBMCs, obtained from a glioma patient whose treatment included an IDH1 peptide vaccine. The source is a woman between 45 and 60 years old with glioma.

This clone was observed once. CDR3 sequence reads: CASSRTTTSNEQFF. The CDR3 DNA sequence: TGTGCCAGCAGTCGGACCACAACCTCGAATGAGCAGTTCTTC. The rearrangement links TRBV6-5 to TRBJ2-1; the D is unclear. Germline V gene sequence: CDR1 MNHEY, CDR2 SVGAGI. The CDR3 runs to 14 residues. Trimming removed 5 bases from V and 7 bases from J, with 15 bases in between.

The CDR3 coding sequence is TGTGCCAGCAGTTACTCGGGACTAGCGGGAGGGCCATCCCAGTTCTTC. Residues: CASSYSGLAGGPSQFF. V and J are TRBV6-6 and TRBJ2-1, with 16 bases fitting TRBD2. Germline V lookup: CDR1 MNHNY, CDR2 SVGAGI (reference sequence). The V segment lost 0 bases and the J segment 13 bases; nucleotides outside the gene matches: 6. The CDR3 loop spans 16 amino acids.

The chain couples TRBV11-2 to TRBJ1-2; 9 positions agree with TRBD1. The junction had 7 bases not matched to a gene; V was cut back by 3 bases and J by 8 bases. Germline V gene data show CDR1 as SGHAT and CDR2 as FQNNGV. The CDR3 is 14 amino acids. CDR3 nucleotides: TGTGCCAGCAGCTTCGGGACAGGGCCTCGGGGCTACACCTTC. The encoded protein is CASSFGTGPRGYTF.

In this sample, this clone turned up once. V and J are TRBV5-6 and TRBJ2-3; D is undetermined. Germline lookup yields CDR1 SGHDT and CDR2 YYEEEE. Trimming cost V 1 base and J 0 bases, with 6 bases left between them. The CDR3 runs 14 residues. CDR3 sequence: CASSLLDSTDTQYF. The CDR3, as DNA: TGTGCCAGCAGCTTGTTGGATAGCACAGATACGCAGTATTTT.

The genes are TRBV5-1 and TRBJ1-4; D is unclear. CDR3 size: 14 residues. Trimming removed 4 bases at V and 0 bases at J, with 7 bases between. The germline gives CDR1 SGHRS, CDR2 YFSETQ. The CDR3 reads CASSPVATNEKLFF. For the CDR3, the DNA is TGCGCCAGCAGCCCAGTAGCAACTAATGAAAAACTGTTTTTT.

The chain uses TRBV25-1 and TRBJ2-1, with TRBD2 identical over 7 bases. Germline-derived CDR1 and CDR2 are MGHDK and SYGVNS. CDR3 size: 18 residues. Trimming removed 6 bases from V and 4 bases from J; junction bases left unmatched: 18. The CDR3: CASSGRPHLGTTYNEQFF. CDR3 sequence (DNA): TGTGCCAGCAGCGGACGTCCACATTTAGGGACTACGTACAATGAGCAGTTCTTC.

This chain links TRBV27 with TRBJ2-2, with D possibly being TRBD2 (5 bases). Germline V gene lookup returns CDR1 MNHEY and CDR2 SMNVEV (reference sequence). Trimming took 3 bases from V and 6 from J, leaving 11 bases between them. The CDR3 is made up of 14 amino acids. This CDR3 reads CASSFRGYPGELFF. The CDR3 DNA follows: TGTGCCAGCAGTTTTCGGGGATATCCCGGGGAGCTGTTTTTT.

The chain has TRBV29-1 and TRBJ2-7; TRBD1 matches at 9 bases. The CDR3 covers 12 residues. With V trimmed by 1 base and J by 5 bases, 0 bases remained unmatched. Germline CDR1 and CDR2: SQVTM and ANQGSEA. CDR3 protein: CSVEGQGDEQYF. The CDR3 region has the DNA TGCAGCGTTGAAGGACAGGGGGACGAGCAGTACTTC.

J is TRBJ1-2 and V is TRBV7-2; maybe TRBD1 (5 bases). V lost 5 bases to trimming and J lost 8 bases, with 18 bases between them. The germline V gene encodes CDR1 SGHTA and CDR2 FQGNSA. CDR3 length equals 14 residues. In DNA form, the CDR3 reads TGTGCCAGCAGCGCCCGGGACGGAGCTATAGGCTACACCTTC. It codes for CASSARDGAIGYTF.

The V call is TRBV5-1, the J call TRBJ2-3, with D possibly matching TRBD1 (5 bases). Germline assignment: CDR1 SGHRS and CDR2 YFSETQ. The CDR3 is 12 residues long. V dropped 7 bases and J dropped 6 bases, with 12 bases sitting between them. DNA of the CDR3: TGCGCCAGCTCTGTCAGGGCTGATACGCAGTATTTT. This codes for CASSVRADTQYF.

This clone showed up just a few times. The rearrangement joins TRBV16 to TRBJ2-7, with a tentative D call TRBD2 (5 bases). Germline V CDR1 and CDR2: KGHSY, FQNENV. Trimming stripped 0 bases from V and 0 bases from J, with 9 bases between. The CDR3 consists of 15 residues. CDR3 loop: CASSQSGGSSYEQYF. In DNA, the CDR3 is TGTGCCAGCAGCCAATCTGGTGGGAGCTCCTACGAGCAGTACTTC.

The chain joins TRBV10-3 to TRBJ1-1, with D possibly being TRBD1 (5 bases). This CDR3 is built from 13 residues. Trimming took off 6 bases at V and 1 base at J, with 9 bases between the two ends. The V gene's germline CDR1 is ENHRY and CDR2 SYGVKD. In DNA, the CDR3 is TGTGCCATCAGAACAGACAGGAACACTGAAGCTTTCTTT. This codes for CAIRTDRNTEAFF.

The rearrangement links TRBV30 to TRBJ1-2, with D tentatively TRBD1 (6 bases). Germline CDR1 and CDR2: GTSNPN and SVGIG (reference sequence). V was clipped by 5 bases and J by 4 bases, with 11 bases between them. The CDR3 spans 12 residues. This chain's CDR3 is CAWEGTSYGYTF. The CDR3 nucleotides read TGTGCCTGGGAGGGGACAAGCTATGGCTACACCTTC.

V and J are TRBV6-5 and TRBJ2-2; D is uncertain. CDR3 length: 15 amino acids. The germline V gene encodes CDR1 MNHEY and CDR2 SVGAGI. The germline V and J ends were trimmed by 7 bases and 2 bases, with 14 bases remaining between them. The CDR3 protein is CASTPAALNTGELFF. The CDR3 DNA is TGTGCCAGCACCCCCGCGGCACTCAACACCGGGGAGCTGTTTTTT.

The rearrangement joins TRBV30 to TRBJ2-7; 9 bases line up with TRBD2. Germline-derived CDR1 and CDR2 are GTSNPN and SVGIG (reference sequence). The CDR3 has 15 residues. V was pared by 1 base and J by 4 bases, with 8 bases of the junction left unmatched. The CDR3 nucleotides read TGTGCCTGGAGTGGGCAAGCGGGGGGCGGTTACGAGCAGTACTTC. Protein: CAWSGQAGGGYEQYF.

The rearrangement uses TRBV5-5 and TRBJ2-3; D is uncertain. V lost 1 base and J lost 3, with 9 bases in between. In germline, CDR1 is SGHKS, CDR2 YYEKEE (reference sequence). The CDR3 is 14 residues long. As DNA, the CDR3 is TGTGCCAGCAGCTTGACGGTTATTACAGATACGCAGTATTTT. Translating it yields CASSLTVITDTQYF.

The V and J genes are TRBV7-2 and TRBJ2-1, with D unresolved. The CDR3 length is 14 residues. The V and J ends lost 1 base and 4 bases respectively, with 8 bases between them. Germline assignment: CDR1 SGHTA and CDR2 FQGNSA. This CDR3 is CASSLGNRYNEQFF. The DNA of the CDR3 is TGTGCCAGCAGCTTAGGCAATCGGTACAATGAGCAGTTCTTC.

The chain joins TRBV30 to TRBJ1-3; D is possibly TRBD1 (5 bases). This CDR3 has 14 amino acids. The V and J ends lost 3 bases and 0 bases respectively, with 9 bases between them. Germline assignment: CDR1 GTSNPN and CDR2 SVGIG (reference sequence). As DNA, the CDR3 is TGTGCCTGGAGGGACATGAGCTCTGGAAACACCATATATTTT. It yields the protein CAWRDMSSGNTIYF. Supplemented by reference TRBV30 and TRBJ1-3, the full variable domain reads SQTIHQWPATLVQPVGSPLSLECTVEGTSNPNLYWYRQAAGRGLQLLFYSVGIGQISSEVPQNLSASRPQDRQFILSSKKLLLSDSGFYLCAWRDMSSGNTIYFGEGSWLTVV.

This chain uses TRBV9 with TRBJ2-3, with 8 bases lining up with TRBD1. The ends lost 0 bases at V and 2 bases at J; junction bases unmatched: 14. Germline V gene lookup returns CDR1 SGDLS and CDR2 YYNGEE. This CDR3 region has 19 residues. The CDR3 DNA follows: TGTGCCAGCAGCGTAGACGTTACCGGACAGGGTTACACCACAGATACGCAGTATTTT. Amino acids: CASSVDVTGQGYTTDTQYF.

The chain links TRBV19 to TRBJ1-5; tentatively, D is TRBD1 (5 bases). V lost 3 bases and J lost 4, with 13 bases in between. This CDR3 is built from 15 residues. Germline lookup yields CDR1 LNHDA and CDR2 SQIVND (reference sequence). The CDR3 DNA reads as TGTGCCAGTAGTATCTTAGGAGGGGTTAATCAGCCCCAGCATTTT. Translated, it gives CASSILGGVNQPQHF. Complete variable domain (other parts from reference TRBV19 and TRBJ1-5): DGGITQSPKYLFRKEGQNVTLSCEQNLNHDAMYWYRQDPGQGLRLIYYSQIVNDFQKGDIAEGYSVSREKKESFPLTVTSAQKNPTAFYLCASSILGGVNQPQHFGDGTRLSIL.

The chain has TRBV5-3 and TRBJ2-3; possibly TRBD2 for D (5 bases). TRBV5-3 is an ORF; its function is uncertain. The CDR3 consists of 15 residues. V shed 3 bases and J shed 2 bases, with 13 bases lying between them. CDR3 sequence (DNA): TGTGCCAGAAGCTCCCAGGACTCACCCACAGATACGCAGTATTTT. Translation gives CARSSQDSPTDTQYF.

The chain recombines TRBV18 with TRBJ2-1, with 7 bases fitting TRBD1. Germline V gene sequence: CDR1 KGHSH, CDR2 LQKENI. This CDR3 comprises 13 residues. The V gene end was trimmed by 4 bases and the J gene end by 12 bases; junction bases not matched to a gene: 9. The CDR3 DNA is TGTGCCAGCTCACGACAGGGTCCGGAGCCGCAGTTCTTC. Its protein is CASSRQGPEPQFF.

The gene calls are TRBV2 and TRBJ2-3; D uncertain. The V gene's germline CDR1 is SNHLY and CDR2 FYNNEI. Deletions cut 6 bases from V and 3 bases from J, with 7 bases between. This CDR3 comprises 12 residues. CDR3 region: CASSIGTDTQYF. The DNA of the CDR3 is TGTGCCAGCAGCATCGGTACAGATACGCAGTATTTT.

This rearrangement joins TRBV19 to TRBJ2-7; D is unresolved. This CDR3 comprises 13 residues. Germline V gene lookup returns CDR1 LNHDA and CDR2 SQIVND (reference sequence). Trimming shortened V by 4 bases and J by 0 bases, and 7 bases separated the two germline ends. CDR3 protein: CASSTTASYEQYF. Written as DNA, the CDR3 is TGTGCCAGTAGTACGACCGCCTCCTACGAGCAGTACTTC. Using reference TRBV19 and TRBJ2-7 for the parts outside the CDR3, the full variable domain is DGGITQSPKYLFRKEGQNVTLSCEQNLNHDAMYWYRQDPGQGLRLIYYSQIVNDFQKGDIAEGYSVSREKKESFPLTVTSAQKNPTAFYLCASSTTASYEQYFGPGTRLTVT.

The chain carries TRBV9 and TRBJ2-7; 8 bases align to TRBD1. Germline V gene sequence: CDR1 SGDLS, CDR2 YYNGEE. This CDR3 has 16 residues. The V and J ends lost 0 bases and 3 bases, in that order; junction bases with no gene match: 8. This CDR3 reads CASSVGTGPIYYEQYF. The DNA of the CDR3 is TGTGCCAGCAGCGTAGGGACAGGGCCAATTTACTACGAGCAGTACTTC.

The rearrangement uses TRBV2 and TRBJ2-2; maybe TRBD2 (5 bases). Germline V gene lookup returns CDR1 SNHLY and CDR2 FYNNEI. V was cut by 6 bases and J by 4 bases, with 9 bases left in between. The CDR3 is 13 residues long. The CDR3 sequence: CASSVGLTGELFF. The CDR3 nucleotides read TGTGCCAGCAGCGTAGGACTCACCGGGGAGCTGTTTTTT.

The chain couples TRBV5-1 to TRBJ2-1; no firm D call. The CDR3 covers 12 residues. Between the trimmed V and J ends, which lost 1 base and 5 bases, there was a span of 4 bases. Looked up from germline, CDR1 is SGHRS and CDR2 is YFSETQ. The DNA for the CDR3 is TGCGCCAGCAGCTTGAATAACAATGAGCAGTTCTTC. Protein product: CASSLNNNEQFF.

DNA of the CDR3: TGTGCCAGCGACAGGGGCCGATGGACTGAAGCTTTCTTT. As protein: CASDRGRWTEAFF. The chain recombines TRBV21-1 with TRBJ1-1; the D call TRBD1 from the table was never checked on the DNA. TRBV21-1 is a recognized pseudogene. The CDR3 totals 13 residues.

The genes are TRBV11-2 and TRBJ2-5, with D perhaps TRBD2 (5 bases). The ends were cut back, 1 base at V and 2 bases at J, with 11 bases in the middle. Germline V gives CDR1 SGHAT, CDR2 FQNNGV. CDR3 length equals 15 residues. CDR3 DNA: TGTGCCAGCAGCTTAGGGGGAGTAGCTCAAGAGACCCAGTACTTC. Translating gives CASSLGGVAQETQYF. Full variable domain (outside the CDR3, taken from reference TRBV11-2 and TRBJ2-5): EAGVAQSPRYKIIEKRQSVAFWCNPISGHATLYWYQQILGQGPKLLIQFQNNGVVDDSQLPKDRFSAERLKGVDSTLKIQPAKLEDSAVYLCASSLGGVAQETQYFGPGTRLLVL.

V gene TRBV10-3 combines with J gene TRBJ1-1, with D tentatively TRBD1 (5 bases). Trimming took off 4 bases at V and 3 bases at J, with 9 bases between the two ends. Germline loops: CDR1 ENHRY, CDR2 SYGVKD. The CDR3 runs to 13 residues. CDR3 in amino acids: CAISVDTDTEAFF. Here the CDR3 DNA reads TGTGCCATCAGTGTGGACACCGACACTGAAGCTTTCTTT.

This chain links TRBV28 with TRBJ1-3; unclear D gene. Germline CDR1 reads MDHEN; CDR2 reads SYDVKM. With 6 bases removed from V and 0 bases from J, the gap between germline ends came to 12 bases. The CDR3 spans 15 residues. The CDR3 DNA reads as TGTGCCAGCAGCCCTCCCAACCACTCTGGAAACACCATATATTTT. Its translation is CASSPPNHSGNTIYF.

The chain carries TRBV11-2 and TRBJ2-2, with a possible D match to TRBD2 (6 bases). CDR3 length: 15 residues. Germline-derived CDR1 and CDR2 are SGHAT and FQNNGV. Between the trimmed V and J ends, which lost 8 bases and 0 bases, there was a span of 13 bases. The CDR3 region has the DNA TGTGCCAGCCCTATCCGCGGGGCGAACACCGGGGAGCTGTTTTTT. It specifies CASPIRGANTGELFF.